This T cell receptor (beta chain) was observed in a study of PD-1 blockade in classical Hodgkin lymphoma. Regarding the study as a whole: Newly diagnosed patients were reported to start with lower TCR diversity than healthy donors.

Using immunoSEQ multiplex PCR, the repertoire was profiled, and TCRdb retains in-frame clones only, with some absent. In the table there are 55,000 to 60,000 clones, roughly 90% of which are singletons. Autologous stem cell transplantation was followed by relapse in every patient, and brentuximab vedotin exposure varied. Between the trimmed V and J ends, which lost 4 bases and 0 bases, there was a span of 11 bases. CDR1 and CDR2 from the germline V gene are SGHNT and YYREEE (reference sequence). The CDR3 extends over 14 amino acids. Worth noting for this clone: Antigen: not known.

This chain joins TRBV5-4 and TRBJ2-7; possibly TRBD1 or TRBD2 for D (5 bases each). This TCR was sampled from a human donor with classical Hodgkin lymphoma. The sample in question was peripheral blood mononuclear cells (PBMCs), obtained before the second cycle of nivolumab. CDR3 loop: CASSLRDPSYEQYF. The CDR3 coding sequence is TGTGCCAGCAGCCTAAGGGACCCCTCCTACGAGCAGTACTTC. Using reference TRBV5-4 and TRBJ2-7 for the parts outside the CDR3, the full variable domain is ETGVTQSPTHLIKTRGQQVTLRCSSQSGHNTVSWYQQALGQGPQFIFQYYREEENGRGNFPPRFSGLQFPNYSSELNVNALELDDSALYLCASSLRDPSYEQYFGPGTRLTVT.